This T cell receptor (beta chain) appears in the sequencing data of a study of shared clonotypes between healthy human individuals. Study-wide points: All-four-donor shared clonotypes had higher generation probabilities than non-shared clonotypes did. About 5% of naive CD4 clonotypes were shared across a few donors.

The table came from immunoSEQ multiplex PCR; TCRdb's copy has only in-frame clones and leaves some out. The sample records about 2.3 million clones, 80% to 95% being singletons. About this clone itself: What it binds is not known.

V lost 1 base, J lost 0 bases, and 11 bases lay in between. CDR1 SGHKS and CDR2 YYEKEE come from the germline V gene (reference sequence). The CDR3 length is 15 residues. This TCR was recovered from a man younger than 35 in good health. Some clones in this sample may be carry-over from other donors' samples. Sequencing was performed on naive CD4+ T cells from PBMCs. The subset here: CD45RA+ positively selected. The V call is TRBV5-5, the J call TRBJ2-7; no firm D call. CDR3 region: CASSLRQRSSYEQYF. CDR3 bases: TGTGCCAGCAGCTTGCGCCAAAGGAGCTCCTACGAGCAGTACTTC. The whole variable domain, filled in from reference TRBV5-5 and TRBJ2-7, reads DAGVTQSPTHLIKTRGQQVTLRCSPISGHKSVSWYQQVLGQGPQFIFQYYEKEERGRGNFPDRFSARQFPNYSSELNVNALLLGDSALYLCASSLRQRSSYEQYFGPGTRLTVT.